The following is a T cell receptor beta chain sequence with its context. This receptor's antigen is unknown. No much larger clone exists at a distance of one base, and base qualities are not known. This entry belongs to a study of shared clonotypes between healthy human individuals (dated by TCRdb to about 2020). Looking at the study overall: Three men and two women, aged 18 to 49 years, made up the cohort. Blood TCR repertoires of a handful of healthy adults were deeply sequenced to estimate repertoire size and the extent of clonotype sharing between individuals. Libraries were prepared and TCR repertoires were sequenced by different laboratories using diverse techniques, in order to increase sequencing depth and limit assay-specific biases. Leukapheresis yielded between about 0.94 and 8.9 billion PBMCs per donor. For each donor, CD4 naive and CD4 memory were each given three plates, CD8 naive was given two plates, and CD8 memory was given one plate. What the study reported, not specific to this receptor: Pairwise subsampling indicated that sequencing depth was expected to affect the degree of clonotype sharing among donors. Naive subsets generally had larger estimated clonotype richness than memory subsets. The genetic and exposure-history diversity represented was limited by the small number of donors. Incomplete sequencing was indicated by rarefaction of sorted-subset datasets, despite the large sequencing depth. Around 5% of naive CD4, 3% to 3.5% of naive CD8, about 2.1% of memory CD4, and about 0.4% of memory CD8 clonotypes were shared across a few donors. Compared with non-shared clonotypes, clonotypes shared by all four sorted-subset donors had higher generation probabilities. Only blood was sampled, and tissue TCR repertoires likely differ from those in blood.

Using the deep immunoSEQ assay, multiplex PCR amplified TCR CDR3 regions from genomic DNA. Genomic DNA extracted from each cell subset was distributed evenly over all wells of several immunoSEQ 96-well plates, and each plate served as one replicate. For sorted subsets, 200 to 250 ng genomic DNA, equal to 30,000 to 35,000 T cell genomes, was loaded into each replicate PCR. Purified libraries were measured with a Qubit 3.0 fluorometer, size-checked on a Bioanalyzer 2100, and measured again with the KAPA Library Quantification kit. Every immunoSEQ 96-well plate was sequenced on a separate single-read 150-cycle Illumina NextSeq 550 flow cell. On the study's bioinformatics: The immunoSEQ output contained only junctional sequences without quality scores, so filtering could not match that applied to full-length reads. To assign V/J genes and CDR3, sequences were annotated against IMGT germline references using PyIR, a Python wrapper for IgBLAST v1.9. Any read was removed if the V/J assignment was weak (E-value above 1e-6), the CDR3 was missing, or the read contained stop codons, out-of-frame junctions, or ambiguous translated residues. A V3J clonotype was defined by an identical inferred V gene, J gene, and CDR3 amino acid sequence. The percentage overlap between two repertoires was calculated by dividing the number of shared unique clonotypes by the size of the smaller repertoire. Three approaches were used to assess repertoire richness: RTK rarefaction, the Chao1 estimator, and Recon v2.1 estimates of unobserved clonotypes. Generation probabilities for all TCRbeta clonotypes obtained by the gDNA method from a handful of donors were computed using OLGA. TCRdb mirrors the immuneACCESS table, restricted to in-frame sequences. Some clones are absent from its copies; in checked studies, under half trace to an unresolved V gene, and the reason for the others is unknown. D and trimming come from the DNA, and the V and J calls and clone size come from that table. In all, the sample holds approximately 2.5 million clones, and 93% of those were seen once. The ten largest clones capture approximately 0.35% of the sample.

V loses 0 bases, J loses 7 bases, and the germline ends lie 6 bases apart. The germline V gene encodes CDR1 MGHRA and CDR2 YSYEKL. Including the terminal cysteine and phenylalanine, the CDR3 comprises 12 residues. The entry retains the CDR3 DNA only, 36 bases that are in frame from base 1. The donors were healthy, HIV-negative adults with no recently reported acute infections or vaccinations. Every donor was a Caucasian adult residing in Nashville, Tennessee, USA. Magnetic negative selection was used to enrich CD4+ T cells, after which naive cells were positively selected on CD45RA and the negative fraction became the memory subset. Blood was collected by leukapheresis, and PBMCs were isolated by Ficoll-Histopaque density gradient centrifugation and then cryopreserved in liquid nitrogen vapor phase. Analytical flow cytometry was used to check the purity and quantity of every magnetically sorted T cell population. From each sorted fraction, genomic DNA was isolated and quantified by UV absorbance on a Nanodrop 2000c.

The receptor was isolated from a man aged 18 to 30 in good health. Some clones in this sample may be carry-over from other donors' samples. What was sequenced was naive CD4+ T cells from PBMCs. Sample cell subset or site, as interpreted from the label and publication: CD45RA+ positively selected. The V and J genes are TRBV4-1 and TRBJ1-2; confidence is insufficient to name the D gene. The base sequence is TGCGCCAGCAGCCAAGATTTGGGTGGCTACACCTTC. Its protein is CASSQDLGGYTF.